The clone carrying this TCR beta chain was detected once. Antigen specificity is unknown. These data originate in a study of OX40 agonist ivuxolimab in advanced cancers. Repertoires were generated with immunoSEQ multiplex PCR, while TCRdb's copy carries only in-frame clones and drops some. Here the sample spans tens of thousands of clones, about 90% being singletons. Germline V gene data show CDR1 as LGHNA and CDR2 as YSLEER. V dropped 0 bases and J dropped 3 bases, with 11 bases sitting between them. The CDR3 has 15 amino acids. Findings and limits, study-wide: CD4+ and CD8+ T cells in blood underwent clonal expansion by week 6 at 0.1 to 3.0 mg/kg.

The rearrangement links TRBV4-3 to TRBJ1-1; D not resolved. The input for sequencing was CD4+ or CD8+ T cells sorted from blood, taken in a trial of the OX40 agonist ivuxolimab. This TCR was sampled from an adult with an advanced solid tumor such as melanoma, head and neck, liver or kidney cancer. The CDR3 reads CASSQDWSLHTEAFF. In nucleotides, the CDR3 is TGCGCCAGCAGCCAAGATTGGTCCCTCCACACTGAAGCTTTCTTT.